The 30 T cell receptor beta chains presented below share a single source sample, sequenced in a study of cytomegalovirus exposure and HLA in healthy donors. The PCR used 60 Vbeta and 13 Jbeta primers. Libraries were prepared by immunoSEQ multiplex PCR; TCRdb keeps only in-frame clonotypes and omits some of them. The profile shows some 130,000 clones, approximately 80% of them singletons. Sequencing was performed on PBMCs. Receptors were obtained from a girl aged 2 to 9 in good health and CMV-seronegative.

The genes are TRBV30 and TRBJ1-4; 7 positions match TRBD1. The CDR3 spans 15 residues. V lost 0 bases, J lost 5 bases, and 6 bases stayed unmatched. Germline V CDR1 and CDR2: GTSNPN, SVGIG (reference sequence). The CDR3 DNA reads TGTGCCTGGAGTGTAGGGGGCCAGGGAAATGAAAAACTGTTTTTT. Its translation: CAWSVGGQGNEKLFF.

V usage is TRBV5-1 and J usage is TRBJ2-7; TRBD1 might be the D (6 bases). Germline lookup yields CDR1 SGHRS and CDR2 YFSETQ. This CDR3 region has 14 residues. The ends were cut back, 1 base at V and 3 bases at J, with 11 bases in the middle. The CDR3 here is CASSLRQAGYEQYF. The CDR3 DNA is TGCGCCAGCAGCTTGCGACAGGCGGGCTACGAGCAGTACTTC.

The chain employs TRBV30 and TRBJ1-2, with a possible D match to TRBD1 (5 bases). CDR3 length equals 14 residues. CDR1 is GTSNPN, CDR2 SVGIG, per germline (reference sequence). Trimming left V 6 bases short and J 4 bases short, with 18 bases between. The CDR3 protein is CACPTPGLTYGYTF. The CDR3 DNA is TGTGCCTGCCCCACGCCGGGACTAACCTATGGCTACACCTTC.

This clone came up once. The chain has TRBV7-9 and TRBJ1-1, with D perhaps TRBD1 (6 bases). The length of the CDR3 is 16 residues. Germline V lookup: CDR1 SEHNR, CDR2 FQNEAQ (reference sequence). The ends were cut back, 2 bases at V and 3 bases at J, with 16 bases in the middle. This CDR3 reads CASSLSGQGYDTEAFF. CDR3 nucleotides: TGTGCCAGCAGCTTAAGTGGTCAGGGGTATGACACTGAAGCTTTCTTT.

The chain recombines TRBV7-9 with TRBJ2-7; 10 bases match TRBD1. Trimming took 5 bases from V and 3 from J; bases not matched to a gene: 10. The germline gives CDR1 SEHNR, CDR2 FQNEAQ (reference sequence). The CDR3 has 16 residues. The CDR3 sequence is CASSLSPGQGSYEQYF. The CDR3 DNA is TGTGCCAGCAGCCTAAGCCCGGGACAGGGGAGCTACGAGCAGTACTTC.

The gene calls are TRBV29-1 and TRBJ2-5; possible D gene TRBD2, 6 bases. CDR3 length: 13 residues. Germline-derived CDR1 and CDR2 are SQVTM and ANQGSEA. The V and J ends lost 4 bases and 11 bases respectively, with 20 bases between them. DNA of the CDR3: TGCAGCGTTGTTCTTAGCGGACAAATTGAGCAGTACTTC. Amino acid sequence: CSVVLSGQIEQYF.

The rearrangement joins TRBV27 to TRBJ1-6, with TRBD1 matching over 8 bases. Germline lookup yields CDR1 MNHEY and CDR2 SMNVEV (reference sequence). This CDR3 has 15 amino acids. With V trimmed by 5 bases and J by 6 bases, 6 bases remained unmatched. The CDR3 nucleotides read TGTGCCAGCAGTACCCCCGACAGGGGTAATTCACCCCTCCACTTT. Translated: CASSTPDRGNSPLHF.

This clone was detected only a few times. The J gene is TRBJ1-1, the V gene TRBV6-5; D ambiguous. This CDR3 is 13 amino acids long. Germline CDR1 and CDR2: MNHEY and SVGAGI. The V gene lost 0 bases and the J gene lost 5 bases, with 7 bases spanning the gap. CDR3 protein: CASSYSPRTEAFF. Written as DNA, the CDR3 is TGTGCCAGCAGTTACTCCCCGAGAACTGAAGCTTTCTTT.

The chain recombines TRBV7-2 with TRBJ2-1; 9 positions match TRBD2. V was clipped by 2 bases and J by 3 bases; unmatched bases: 11. The CDR3 runs 18 residues. Germline CDR1 is SGHTA and CDR2 is FQGNSA. The CDR3: CASSLSLAGSSGYNEQFF. DNA for the CDR3: TGTGCCAGCAGCTTAAGCCTAGCGGGAAGCTCTGGCTACAATGAGCAGTTCTTC.

DNA of the CDR3: TGCGCCAGCACCCTAGCGGGAGGGGCGCAAGAGACCCAGTACTTC. Its translation: CASTLAGGAQETQYF. The chain recombines TRBV10-2 with TRBJ2-5, with TRBD2 matching 12 bases. There are 15 residues in the CDR3. Germline trimming cut 7 bases from V and 2 bases from J; bases unmatched to any gene: 5. Germline lookup yields CDR1 WSHSY and CDR2 SAAADI.

The chain uses TRBV7-9 and TRBJ1-3; D might be TRBD1 (5 bases). Trimming pared 5 bases from V and 0 bases from J, leaving 23 bases between. From germline, CDR1 is SEHNR and CDR2 FQNEAQ (reference sequence). This CDR3 has 19 residues. CDR3 residues: CASSTPREGVLFSGNTIYF. In nucleotides, the CDR3 is TGTGCCAGCAGCACCCCCAGGGAGGGAGTCCTCTTCTCTGGAAACACCATATATTTT.

CDR3 sequence reads: CSARVAETQYF. CDR3 nucleotide sequence: TGCAGTGCTAGAGTAGCGGAGACGCAGTATTTT. The V gene is TRBV20-1, the J gene TRBJ2-3; D might be TRBD2 (6 bases). The CDR3 spans 11 residues. Germline CDR1 reads DFQATT; CDR2 reads SNEGSKA (reference sequence). Trimming shortened V by 1 base and J by 9 bases, and 8 bases separated the two germline ends.

The chain carries TRBV20-1 and TRBJ2-2; TRBD1 agrees at 7 bases. V lost 5 bases to trimming and J lost 11 bases; unmatched junction nucleotides: 5. Germline V CDR1 and CDR2: DFQATT, SNEGSKA (reference sequence). The CDR3 is 11 amino acids. The CDR3 loop reads CSAVGQAELFF. In DNA form, the CDR3 reads TGCAGTGCTGTTGGACAGGCTGAGCTGTTTTTT.

The chain is built from TRBV5-4 and TRBJ2-1; 10 nucleotides agree with TRBD2. Per germline, CDR1 SGHNT and CDR2 YYREEE (reference sequence). Trimming at V came to 4 bases and at J to 9 bases, leaving 10 bases not matched to a gene. This CDR3 has 15 residues. CDR3 nucleotides: TGTGCCAGCAGCGATGGACTAGCGGAGGCGAGTGAGCAGTTCTTC. As protein: CASSDGLAEASEQFF.

The chain recombines TRBV23-1 with TRBJ1-3; TRBD1 might be the D (5 bases). Being an ORF, TRBV23-1 has a function that is uncertain. The CDR3 consists of 17 residues. The V gene lost 6 bases and the J gene lost 0 bases, with 18 bases spanning the gap. CDR3 amino acids: CASSPTRDGISGNTIYF. CDR3 nucleotide sequence: TGCGCCAGCAGCCCTACGCGGGACGGAATCTCTGGAAACACCATATATTTT.

J is TRBJ2-1 and V is TRBV28; tentatively, D is TRBD1 (6 bases). The CDR3 covers 17 residues. The germline V gene has CDR1 MDHEN and CDR2 SYDVKM. V lost 3 bases and J lost 3, with 18 bases in between. The DNA for the CDR3 is TGTGCCAGCAGTTTTGGGGGCCAGTTCACGGACTACAATGAGCAGTTCTTC. Translating it yields CASSFGGQFTDYNEQFF.

A single count supports this clone. The chain's CDR3 is CASSLGTPWEKLFF. The DNA of the CDR3 is TGTGCCAGCAGCTTGGGGACACCATGGGAAAAACTGTTTTTT. The rearrangement links TRBV7-2 to TRBJ1-4; perhaps TRBD1 as D (6 bases). The germline CDR1 and CDR2 sequences are SGHTA and FQGNSA. The V end lost 3 bases, the J end lost 8 bases, and 13 bases lay between the germline ends. The CDR3 contains 14 residues.

CDR3 sequence: CAWSEGVGKTQYF. CDR3 coding DNA: TGTGCCTGGAGCGAGGGGGTGGGGAAGACCCAGTACTTC. The rearrangement links TRBV30 to TRBJ2-5; D might be TRBD1 (6 bases). This CDR3 is built from 13 residues. CDR1 and CDR2 from the germline V gene are GTSNPN and SVGIG (reference sequence). V was trimmed by 3 bases and J by 6 bases, leaving 14 bases between them. Full variable domain (outside the CDR3, taken from reference TRBV30 and TRBJ2-5): SQTIHQWPATLVQPVGSPLSLECTVEGTSNPNLYWYRQAAGRGLQLLFYSVGIGQISSEVPQNLSASRPQDRQFILSSKKLLLSDSGFYLCAWSEGVGKTQYFGPGTRLLVL.

This chain uses TRBV10-2 with TRBJ1-2, with 7 nucleotides matching TRBD1. The CDR3 consists of 14 residues. J lost 3 bases, V lost 6 bases, and 7 bases had no gene match. Germline lookup yields CDR1 WSHSY and CDR2 SAAADI. The CDR3 DNA follows: TGCGCCAGCAGGGCCTGGCAGGGGGACTATGGCTACACCTTC. Its translation is CASRAWQGDYGYTF.

This chain joins TRBV7-2 and TRBJ1-1; a possible D gene is TRBD1 (6 bases). Germline V lookup: CDR1 SGHTA, CDR2 FQGNSA. Trimming removed 5 bases at V and 4 bases at J, with 17 bases between. The CDR3 is 15 residues long. The CDR3 region is CASSQSSGVGTEAFF. CDR3 DNA sequence: TGTGCCAGCAGCCAAAGTTCAGGGGTGGGCACTGAAGCTTTCTTT.

As concerns this clone: Other DNA sequences in this sample translate to the same CDR3. V gene TRBV29-1 combines with J gene TRBJ2-1; the match to TRBD2 covers 8 bases. J lost 4 bases, V lost 3 bases, and 11 bases had no gene match. Germline CDR1 SQVTM, CDR2 ANQGSEA. The CDR3 totals 16 residues. This CDR3 reads CSVDLRASGPYNEQFF. CDR3 coding DNA: TGCAGCGTTGATCTGCGTGCTAGCGGGCCGTACAATGAGCAGTTCTTC.

With respect to this clone: Distinct nucleotide sequences in the sample also encode this CDR3. The V gene is TRBV7-3, the J gene TRBJ2-1, with D possibly being TRBD1 (5 bases). In germline, CDR1 is SGHTA, CDR2 FQGTGA. Trimming left V 4 bases short and J 5 bases short, with 9 bases between. The CDR3 consists of 13 residues. The CDR3 DNA sequence: TGTGCCAGCAGCTCGAGCAGGGACAATGAGCAGTTCTTC. It specifies CASSSSRDNEQFF.

As to this clone: A read error may account for a junction end that differs from germline. As DNA, the CDR3 is TGTGCCAGCAGTGGGGACAGGGGAAGGAACGCTGAAGCTTTCTTT. Its protein product is CASSGDRGRNAEAFF. The chain employs TRBV6-5 and TRBJ1-1, with 10 positions matching TRBD1. This CDR3 is 15 amino acids long. Germline-derived CDR1 and CDR2 are MNHEY and SVGAGI.

The chain recombines TRBV6-1 with TRBJ1-5; 7 bases are a match to TRBD1. The V segment lost 6 bases and the J segment 4 bases; nucleotides outside the gene matches: 6. Germline values: CDR1 MNHNS, CDR2 SASEGT. The CDR3 is 14 residues long. This CDR3 reads CASRQTGENQPQHF. Here the CDR3 DNA reads TGTGCCAGCAGGCAAACAGGGGAAAATCAGCCCCAGCATTTT.

The chain uses TRBV5-1 and TRBJ1-6, with 11 bases aligning to TRBD1. The CDR3 covers 14 residues. V lost 3 bases and J lost 8; bases outside the gene matches: 1. Germline CDR1 and CDR2: SGHRS and YFSETQ. The DNA of the CDR3 is TGCGCCAGCAGCTGGGGACAGGGGGATTCACCCCTCCACTTT. This sequence encodes CASSWGQGDSPLHF. The whole variable domain, remainder taken from reference TRBV5-1 and TRBJ1-6, is KAGVTQTPRYLIKTRGQQVTLSCSPISGHRSVSWYQQTPGQGLQFLFEYFSETQRNKGNFPGRFSGRQFSNSRSEMNVSTLELGDSALYLCASSWGQGDSPLHFGNGTRLTVT.

The chain couples TRBV15 to TRBJ2-7; 7 nucleotides agree with TRBD1. The trim removed 1 base at V and 0 bases at J, leaving 3 bases unmatched. CDR1 and CDR2 from the germline V gene are LNHNV and YYDKDF (reference sequence). CDR3 length: 15 amino acids. The CDR3 DNA sequence: TGTGCCACCAGCAGAGTGCGACAGGGCTCCTACGAGCAGTACTTC. Residues: CATSRVRQGSYEQYF.

The chain recombines TRBV28 with TRBJ2-5; 14 nucleotides match TRBD2. Germline trimming cut 4 bases from V and 3 bases from J; bases unmatched to any gene: 1. The CDR3 spans 15 residues. CDR1 MDHEN and CDR2 SYDVKM come from the germline V gene. The CDR3 DNA reads as TGTGCCAGCAGTTGGACTAGCGGGAGGAAAGAGACCCAGTACTTC. It is translated as CASSWTSGRKETQYF. The entire variable domain, with the rest obtained from reference TRBV28 and TRBJ2-5, is as follows: DVKVTQSSRYLVKRTGEKVFLECVQDMDHENMFWYRQDPGLGLRLIYFSYDVKMKEKGDIPEGYSVSREKKERFSLILESASTNQTSMYLCASSWTSGRKETQYFGPGTRLLVL.

V and J are TRBV28 and TRBJ1-3; no clear D gene. Germline V gives CDR1 MDHEN, CDR2 SYDVKM. V shed 3 bases and J shed 0 bases, with 6 bases lying between them. The CDR3 covers 14 residues. The CDR3: CASSFFRSGNTIYF. The DNA of the CDR3 is TGTGCCAGCAGTTTTTTTCGCTCTGGAAACACCATATATTTT. The entire variable domain, with the rest obtained from reference TRBV28 and TRBJ1-3, is as follows: DVKVTQSSRYLVKRTGEKVFLECVQDMDHENMFWYRQDPGLGLRLIYFSYDVKMKEKGDIPEGYSVSREKKERFSLILESASTNQTSMYLCASSFFRSGNTIYFGEGSWLTVV.

The chain combines TRBV2 with TRBJ1-2, with D tentatively TRBD1 (5 bases). Between the trimmed V and J ends, which lost 5 bases and 2 bases, there was a span of 12 bases. Germline CDR1 and CDR2: SNHLY and FYNNEI. The CDR3 runs to 14 residues. The CDR3 loop is CASSLGVTNYGYTF. In DNA, the CDR3 is TGTGCCAGCAGTCTAGGGGTTACCAACTATGGCTACACCTTC.

The chain uses TRBV28 and TRBJ1-5; D is undetermined. This CDR3 is 13 amino acids long. Germline values: CDR1 MDHEN, CDR2 SYDVKM. Deletions cut 3 bases from V and 0 bases from J, with 3 bases between. In DNA, the CDR3 is TGTGCCAGCAGTTTCGGTAGCAATCAGCCCCAGCATTTT. This translates into CASSFGSNQPQHF.